A single sample gave rise to the 21 T cell receptor beta chains below, sequenced in a study of blood T cell repertoires in COVID-19. Here immunoSEQ multiplex PCR was the method, and the copy in TCRdb shows in-frame clones only, minus some. In the table there are hundreds of thousands of clones, around 85% of which are singletons. The sequencing sample was made of peripheral blood. The receptors shown here come from a woman aged 25-40 years who had recovered from COVID-19.

The V and J genes are TRBV30 and TRBJ2-3; 8 nucleotides match TRBD2. Germline V gives CDR1 GTSNPN, CDR2 SVGIG (reference sequence). Trimming cost V 5 bases and J 2 bases; bases outside gene matches: 6. The CDR3 spans 14 residues. CDR3 sequence: CAWHSSGLTDTQYF. The CDR3 DNA sequence: TGTGCCTGGCATTCTAGCGGGCTCACAGATACGCAGTATTTT.

The chain couples TRBV6-5 to TRBJ2-2; D might be TRBD2 (6 bases). The CDR3 has 15 residues. V was clipped by 6 bases and J by 5 bases, with 16 bases between them. From germline, CDR1 is MNHEY and CDR2 SVGAGI. The CDR3 nucleotides read TGTGCCAGCAGCCGCCTAGCGAGAGCTACCGGGGAGCTGTTTTTT. The encoded protein is CASSRLARATGELFF.

The chain couples TRBV11-2 to TRBJ1-1; 9 bases line up with TRBD1. The germline CDR1 and CDR2 sequences are SGHAT and FQNNGV. The V gene end was trimmed by 2 bases and the J gene end by 10 bases; junction bases not matched to a gene: 5. This CDR3 is 13 amino acids long. The DNA of the CDR3 is TGTGCCAGCAGCTTACTCCGGGACAGGGTAGCTTTCTTT. The encoded protein is CASSLLRDRVAFF.

This clone showed up just a few times. This rearrangement joins TRBV28 to TRBJ1-3; D unclear. The CDR3 spans 15 residues. Germline V gene lookup returns CDR1 MDHEN and CDR2 SYDVKM. The V gene lost 4 bases and the J gene lost 2 bases, with 12 bases spanning the gap. CDR3 bases: TGTGCCAGCAGTTCCCATTTGAGCCCTGGAAACACCATATATTTT. Protein product: CASSSHLSPGNTIYF.

This clone was seen more than once but under ten times. This chain connects TRBV4-1 to TRBJ1-2; possibly TRBD1 for D (6 bases). This CDR3 is 17 amino acids long. The V gene's germline CDR1 is MGHRA and CDR2 YSYEKL. V dropped 1 base and J dropped 2 bases, with 17 bases sitting between them. In nucleotides, the CDR3 is TGCGCCAGCAGCCAAGCTCACCGAGGGGGGGTCAACTATGGCTACACCTTC. It codes for CASSQAHRGGVNYGYTF.

The CDR3 reads CAWDDPGQVDSEQYF. CDR3 sequence (DNA): TGTGCCTGGGATGACCCGGGACAGGTGGACTCCGAGCAGTACTTC. The chain joins TRBV30 to TRBJ2-7; 8 positions agree with TRBD1. V was pared by 5 bases and J by 6 bases, with 15 bases of the junction left unmatched. The CDR3 contains 15 residues. CDR1 and CDR2 from the germline V gene are GTSNPN and SVGIG (reference sequence).

The V and J genes are TRBV4-1 and TRBJ2-1; D not resolved. V lost 0 bases and J lost 6, with 12 bases in between. Germline CDR1 reads MGHRA; CDR2 reads YSYEKL. The CDR3 contains 15 residues. The CDR3 DNA reads as TGCGCCAGCAGCCAAGATGACGGCCTAGGCAATGAGCAGTTCTTC. As protein: CASSQDDGLGNEQFF.

The rearrangement links TRBV7-2 to TRBJ2-3, with D tentatively TRBD2 (6 bases). V lost 3 bases and J lost 1, with 8 bases in between. The CDR3 is 14 amino acids. From germline, CDR1 is SGHTA and CDR2 FQGNSA. CDR3 DNA sequence: TGTGCCAGCAGCTTTCCTAGCGGCACAGATACGCAGTATTTT. It translates to CASSFPSGTDTQYF.

This chain links TRBV7-8 with TRBJ1-5; D perhaps matches TRBD1 (5 bases). The CDR3 contains 16 residues. The germline V and J ends were trimmed by 3 bases and 0 bases, with 12 bases remaining between them. The germline CDR1 and CDR2 sequences are SGHVS and FQNEAQ. The CDR3 nucleotides read TGTGCCAGCAGCTTTCTTTCCGGGGGTAGCAATCAGCCCCAGCATTTT. Its protein is CASSFLSGGSNQPQHF. Complete variable domain (other parts from reference TRBV7-8 and TRBJ1-5): GAGVSQSPRYKVAKRGQDVALRCDPISGHVSLFWYQQALGQGPEFLTYFQNEAQLDKSGLPSDRFFAERPEGSVSTLKIQRTQQEDSAVYLCASSFLSGGSNQPQHFGDGTRLSIL.

V is TRBV11-2 and J is TRBJ2-3; a weak D match, TRBD2 (6 bases). The CDR3 loop spans 16 amino acids. The germline V gene has CDR1 SGHAT and CDR2 FQNNGV. The germline V and J ends were trimmed by 5 bases and 0 bases, with 15 bases remaining between them. The CDR3: CASSPIGGRSTDTQYF. DNA of the CDR3: TGTGCCAGCAGCCCGATCGGGGGTAGGAGCACAGATACGCAGTATTTT.

The rearrangement links TRBV11-2 to TRBJ2-7; D gene ambiguous. The germline V gene encodes CDR1 SGHAT and CDR2 FQNNGV. The CDR3 runs to 13 residues. V was trimmed by 1 base and J by 3 bases, leaving 7 bases between them. The chain's CDR3 is CASSLGNSYEQYF. The CDR3 nucleotides read TGTGCCAGCAGCTTAGGAAACAGCTACGAGCAGTACTTC.

The chain couples TRBV4-1 to TRBJ2-1, with D tentatively TRBD2 (5 bases). With 0 bases removed from V and 9 bases from J, the gap between germline ends came to 15 bases. The CDR3 totals 15 residues. CDR1 and CDR2 from the germline V gene are MGHRA and YSYEKL. The CDR3 sequence is CASSQDRRGVSEQFF. CDR3 DNA: TGCGCCAGCAGCCAAGATCGACGGGGAGTGAGTGAGCAGTTCTTC.

The rearrangement joins TRBV9 to TRBJ2-7; D is possibly TRBD1 (6 bases). Trimming pared 1 base from V and 2 bases from J, leaving 16 bases between. This CDR3 has 16 amino acids. Germline CDR1 reads SGDLS; CDR2 reads YYNGEE. The CDR3 region is CASSVKGHLPPYEQYF. DNA of the CDR3: TGTGCCAGCAGCGTAAAGGGACACCTTCCCCCCTACGAGCAGTACTTC.

The chain recombines TRBV5-1 with TRBJ2-7; TRBD2 might be the D (5 bases). The CDR3 runs 14 residues. CDR1 and CDR2 from the germline V gene are SGHRS and YFSETQ. V was pared by 0 bases and J by 3 bases, with 10 bases between. The CDR3 DNA sequence: TGCGCCAGCAGCTTGGTCGGAGGAGGCTACGAGCAGTACTTC. It codes for CASSLVGGGYEQYF.

V is TRBV30 and J is TRBJ2-7, with D maybe TRBD1 (7 bases). Germline CDR1 is GTSNPN and CDR2 is SVGIG (reference sequence). This CDR3 contains 14 residues. V lost 0 bases, J lost 5 bases, and 14 bases lay in between. CDR3 nucleotide sequence: TGTGCCTGGAGTGTAGGTCAGGGGGGCGACGAGCAGTACTTC. It specifies CAWSVGQGGDEQYF. Complete variable domain (other parts from reference TRBV30 and TRBJ2-7): SQTIHQWPATLVQPVGSPLSLECTVEGTSNPNLYWYRQAAGRGLQLLFYSVGIGQISSEVPQNLSASRPQDRQFILSSKKLLLSDSGFYLCAWSVGQGGDEQYFGPGTRLTVT.

This chain links TRBV19 with TRBJ2-5, with 11 bases matching TRBD1. The germline V gene has CDR1 LNHDA and CDR2 SQIVND (reference sequence). The CDR3 is 15 amino acids. After removal of 1 base from V and 5 bases from J, the junction contained 3 bases not matched to a gene. CDR3 bases: TGTGCCAGTAGTATAGGGACAGGGGGCGGGGAGACCCAGTACTTC. It yields the protein CASSIGTGGGETQYF.

V gene TRBV4-1 combines with J gene TRBJ2-5, with TRBD2 matching over 9 bases. After removal of 0 bases from V and 7 bases from J, the junction contained 12 bases not matched to a gene. Germline values: CDR1 MGHRA, CDR2 YSYEKL. This CDR3 spans 17 amino acids. CDR3 DNA sequence: TGCGCCAGCAGCCAAGACCTGGCGGGAGGGCTTTGGGGGACCCAGTACTTC. It specifies CASSQDLAGGLWGTQYF.

The CDR3 region is CASSRGSNSYEQYF. CDR3 coding DNA: TGTGCCAGCAGTAGGGGTTCGAACTCCTACGAGCAGTACTTC. The rearrangement links TRBV27 to TRBJ2-7, with D perhaps TRBD1 (5 bases). There are 14 residues in the CDR3. Trimming cost V 5 bases and J 0 bases, with 11 bases left between them. Germline assignment: CDR1 MNHEY and CDR2 SMNVEV (reference sequence).

The chain employs TRBV19 and TRBJ2-6; 8 bases line up with TRBD1. Germline V gene data show CDR1 as LNHDA and CDR2 as SQIVND (reference sequence). The CDR3 is made up of 16 amino acids. The trim removed 1 base at V and 3 bases at J, leaving 2 bases unmatched. Here the CDR3 DNA reads TGTGCCAGTAGTATAGGACAGGGGATTGGGGCCAACGTCCTGACTTTC. This codes for CASSIGQGIGANVLTF.

The V gene is TRBV5-4, the J gene TRBJ2-7; D is possibly TRBD2 (6 bases). The CDR3 sequence is 13 residues long. The V gene's germline CDR1 is SGHNT and CDR2 YYREEE (reference sequence). Between the trimmed V and J ends, which lost 0 bases and 7 bases, there was a span of 11 bases. The CDR3 is CASSLGAGWEQYF. The CDR3 nucleotides read TGTGCCAGCAGCTTGGGGGCGGGGTGGGAGCAGTACTTC.

The chain couples TRBV28 to TRBJ1-5; D gene ambiguous. Per the germline V gene, CDR1 is MDHEN and CDR2 is SYDVKM. The V end was cut by 6 bases, the J end by 5 bases, with 11 bases between. The length of the CDR3 is 13 residues. The CDR3 nucleotides read TGTGCCAGCAGCTCCCGACGGGATCAGCCCCAGCATTTT. Encoded protein: CASSSRRDQPQHF.